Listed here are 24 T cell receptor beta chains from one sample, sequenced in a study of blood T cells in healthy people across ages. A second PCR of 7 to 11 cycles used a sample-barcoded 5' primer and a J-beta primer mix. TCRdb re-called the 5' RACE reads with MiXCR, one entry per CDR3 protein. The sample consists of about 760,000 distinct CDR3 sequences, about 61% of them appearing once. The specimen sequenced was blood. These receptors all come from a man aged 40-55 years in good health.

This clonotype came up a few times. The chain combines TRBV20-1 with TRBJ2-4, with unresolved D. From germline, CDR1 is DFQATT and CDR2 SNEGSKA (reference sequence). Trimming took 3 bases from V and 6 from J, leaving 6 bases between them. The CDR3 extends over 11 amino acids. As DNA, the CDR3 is TGCAGTGCTAGCGTGGTAAACATTCAGTACTTC. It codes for CSASVVNIQYF.

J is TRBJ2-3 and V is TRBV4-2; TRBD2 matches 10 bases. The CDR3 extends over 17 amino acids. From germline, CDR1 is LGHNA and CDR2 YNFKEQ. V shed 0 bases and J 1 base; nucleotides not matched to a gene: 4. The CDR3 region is CASSQEEGLARTDTQYF. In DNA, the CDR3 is TGTGCCAGCAGCCAAGAAGAGGGACTAGCGCGCACAGATACGCAGTATTTT.

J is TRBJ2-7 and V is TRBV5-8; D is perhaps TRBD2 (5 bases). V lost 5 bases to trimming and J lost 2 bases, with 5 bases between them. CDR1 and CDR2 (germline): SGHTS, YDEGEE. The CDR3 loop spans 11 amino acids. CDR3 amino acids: CASREAYEQYF. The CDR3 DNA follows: TGTGCCAGCAGGGAGGCCTACGAGCAGTACTTC.

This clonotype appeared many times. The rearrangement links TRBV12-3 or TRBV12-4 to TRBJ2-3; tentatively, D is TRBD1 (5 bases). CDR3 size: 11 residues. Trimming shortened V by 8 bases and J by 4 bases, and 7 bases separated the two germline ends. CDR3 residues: CASLRADTQYF. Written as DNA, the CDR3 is TGTGCCAGCCTCAGGGCAGATACGCAGTATTTT.

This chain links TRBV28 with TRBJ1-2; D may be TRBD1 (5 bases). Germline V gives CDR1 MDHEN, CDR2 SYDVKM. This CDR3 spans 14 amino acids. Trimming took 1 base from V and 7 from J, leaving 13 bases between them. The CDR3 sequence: CASSLSGRAGGYTF. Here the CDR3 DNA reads TGTGCCAGCAGTTTATCGGGACGGGCGGGTGGCTACACCTTC.

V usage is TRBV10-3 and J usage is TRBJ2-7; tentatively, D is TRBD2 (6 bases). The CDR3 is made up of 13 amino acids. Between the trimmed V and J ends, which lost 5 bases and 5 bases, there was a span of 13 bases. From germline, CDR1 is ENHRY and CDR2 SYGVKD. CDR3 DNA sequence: TGTGCCATCAGTAGACTAGGTGTGGACGAGCAGTACTTC. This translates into CAISRLGVDEQYF.

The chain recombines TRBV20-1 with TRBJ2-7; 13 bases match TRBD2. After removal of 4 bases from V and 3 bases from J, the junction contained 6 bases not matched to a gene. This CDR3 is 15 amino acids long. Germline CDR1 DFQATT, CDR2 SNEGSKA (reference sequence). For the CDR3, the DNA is TGCAGTGCTATTCCCGGGACTAGCGGGGTCTACGAGCAGTACTTC. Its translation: CSAIPGTSGVYEQYF.

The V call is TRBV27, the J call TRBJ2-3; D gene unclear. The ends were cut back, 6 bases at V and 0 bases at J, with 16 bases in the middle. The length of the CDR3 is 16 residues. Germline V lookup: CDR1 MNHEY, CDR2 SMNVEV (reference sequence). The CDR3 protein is CASSPFSGLSTDTQYF. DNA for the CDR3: TGTGCCAGCAGCCCCTTCTCGGGTCTTAGCACAGATACGCAGTATTTT.

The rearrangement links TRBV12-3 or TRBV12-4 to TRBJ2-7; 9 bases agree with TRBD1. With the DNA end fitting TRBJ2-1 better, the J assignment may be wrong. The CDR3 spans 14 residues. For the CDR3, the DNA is TGTGCCAGCAAACTACAGGGGGCAGTCCATGAGCAGTTCTTC. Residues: CASKLQGAVHEQFF.

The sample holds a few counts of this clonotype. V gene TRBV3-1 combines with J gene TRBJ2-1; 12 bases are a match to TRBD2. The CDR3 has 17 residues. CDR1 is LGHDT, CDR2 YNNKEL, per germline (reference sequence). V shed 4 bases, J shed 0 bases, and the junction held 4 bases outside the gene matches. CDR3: CASSLPTSGSSYNEQFF. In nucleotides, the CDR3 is TGTGCCAGCAGCCTCCCGACTAGCGGGAGCTCCTACAATGAGCAGTTCTTC.

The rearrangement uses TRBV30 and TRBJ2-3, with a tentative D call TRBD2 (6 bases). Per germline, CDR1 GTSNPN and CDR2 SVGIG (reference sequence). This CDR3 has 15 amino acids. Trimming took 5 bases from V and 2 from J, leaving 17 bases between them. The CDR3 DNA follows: TGTGCCTGGGTGCGGGGCAGAATCGCCACAGATACGCAGTATTTT. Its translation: CAWVRGRIATDTQYF.

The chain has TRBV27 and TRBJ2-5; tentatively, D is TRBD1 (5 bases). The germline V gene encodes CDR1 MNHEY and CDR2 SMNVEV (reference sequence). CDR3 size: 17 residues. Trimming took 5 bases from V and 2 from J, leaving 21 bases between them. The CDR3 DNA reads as TGTGCCAGCAGTGTCACTTTTAACAGGATGGGGCAAGAGACCCAGTACTTC. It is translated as CASSVTFNRMGQETQYF.

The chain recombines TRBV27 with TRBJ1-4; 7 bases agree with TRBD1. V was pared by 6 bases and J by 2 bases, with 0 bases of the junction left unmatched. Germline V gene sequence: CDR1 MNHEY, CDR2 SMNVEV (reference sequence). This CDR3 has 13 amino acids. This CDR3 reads CASRGQTNEKLFF. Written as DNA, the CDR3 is TGTGCCAGCAGGGGACAGACTAATGAAAAACTGTTTTTT.

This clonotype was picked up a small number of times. Written as DNA, the CDR3 is TGCGCCAGCAGCTTCAGACTGCTCTCTGGGGCCAACGTCCTGACTTTC. Residues: CASSFRLLSGANVLTF. The rearrangement uses TRBV5-1 and TRBJ2-6; unclear D gene. Per germline, CDR1 SGHRS and CDR2 YFSETQ. This CDR3 is 16 amino acids long. V was shortened by 2 bases and J by 0 bases, with 9 bases between the two germline ends. Using reference TRBV5-1 and TRBJ2-6 for the parts outside the CDR3, the full variable domain is KAGVTQTPRYLIKTRGQQVTLSCSPISGHRSVSWYQQTPGQGLQFLFEYFSETQRNKGNFPGRFSGRQFSNSRSEMNVSTLELGDSALYLCASSFRLLSGANVLTFGAGSRLTVL.

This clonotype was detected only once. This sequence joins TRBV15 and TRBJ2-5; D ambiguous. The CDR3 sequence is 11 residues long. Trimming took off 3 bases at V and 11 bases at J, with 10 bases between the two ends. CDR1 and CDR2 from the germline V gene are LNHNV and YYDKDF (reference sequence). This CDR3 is CATSSGNEQYF. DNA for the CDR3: TGTGCCACCAGCAGCGGTAATGAGCAGTACTTC.

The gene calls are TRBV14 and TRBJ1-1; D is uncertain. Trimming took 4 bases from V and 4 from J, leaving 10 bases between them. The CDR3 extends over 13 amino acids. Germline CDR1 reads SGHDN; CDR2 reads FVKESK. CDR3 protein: CASSLLTVTEAFF. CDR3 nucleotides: TGTGCCAGCAGCCTTCTGACCGTCACTGAAGCTTTCTTT.

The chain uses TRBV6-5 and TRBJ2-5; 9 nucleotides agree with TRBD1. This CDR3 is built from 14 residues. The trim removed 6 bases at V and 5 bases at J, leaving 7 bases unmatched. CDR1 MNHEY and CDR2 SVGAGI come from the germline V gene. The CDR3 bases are TGTGCCAGCAGGGCCGGGACAGGGCGTGAGACCCAGTACTTC. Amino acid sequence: CASRAGTGRETQYF.

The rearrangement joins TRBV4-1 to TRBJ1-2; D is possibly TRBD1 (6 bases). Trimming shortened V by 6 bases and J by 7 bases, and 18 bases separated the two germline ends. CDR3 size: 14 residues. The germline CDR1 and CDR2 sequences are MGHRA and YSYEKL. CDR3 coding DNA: TGCGCCAGCAGACGCCCCGGGGGCTCGGGTGGCTACACCTTC. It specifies CASRRPGGSGGYTF.

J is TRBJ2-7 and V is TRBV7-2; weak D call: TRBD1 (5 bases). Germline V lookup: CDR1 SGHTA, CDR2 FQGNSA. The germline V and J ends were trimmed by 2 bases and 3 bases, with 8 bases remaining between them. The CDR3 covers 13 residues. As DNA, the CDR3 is TGTGCCAGCAGCTTAAACAGGAACTACGAGCAGTACTTC. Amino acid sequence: CASSLNRNYEQYF.

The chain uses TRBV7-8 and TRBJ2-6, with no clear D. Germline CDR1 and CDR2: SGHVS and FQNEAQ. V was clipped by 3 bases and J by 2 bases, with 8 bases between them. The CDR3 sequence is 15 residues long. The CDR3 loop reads CASSLSNTGANVLTF. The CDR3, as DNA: TGTGCCAGCAGCTTGAGCAACACTGGGGCCAACGTCCTGACTTTC.

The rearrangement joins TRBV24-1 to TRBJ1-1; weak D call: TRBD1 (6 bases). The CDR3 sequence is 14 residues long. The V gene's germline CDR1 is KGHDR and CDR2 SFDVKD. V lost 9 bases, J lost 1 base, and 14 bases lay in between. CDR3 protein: CATRAGGPNTEAFF. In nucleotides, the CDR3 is TGTGCCACCCGGGCGGGGGGCCCGAACACTGAAGCTTTCTTT.

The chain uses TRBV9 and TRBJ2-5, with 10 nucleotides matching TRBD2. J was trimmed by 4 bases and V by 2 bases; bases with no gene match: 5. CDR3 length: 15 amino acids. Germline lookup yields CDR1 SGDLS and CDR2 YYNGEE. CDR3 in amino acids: CASSVTSGDGETQYF. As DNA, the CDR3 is TGTGCCAGCAGCGTTACTAGCGGGGACGGAGAGACCCAGTACTTC.

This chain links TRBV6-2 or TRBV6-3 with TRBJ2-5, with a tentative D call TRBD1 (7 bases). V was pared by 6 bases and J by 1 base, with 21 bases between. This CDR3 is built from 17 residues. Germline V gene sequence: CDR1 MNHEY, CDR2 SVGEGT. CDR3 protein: CASSPLPQGGLQETQYF. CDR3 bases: TGTGCCAGCAGCCCACTCCCGCAGGGGGGCCTCCAAGAGACCCAGTACTTC.

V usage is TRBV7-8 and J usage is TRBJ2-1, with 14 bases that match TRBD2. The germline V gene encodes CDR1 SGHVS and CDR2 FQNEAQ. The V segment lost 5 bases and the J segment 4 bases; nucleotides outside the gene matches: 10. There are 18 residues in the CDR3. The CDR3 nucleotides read TGTGCCAGCAGCAAACCGACTGGGACTAGCGGGAGATACAATGAGCAGTTCTTC. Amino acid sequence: CASSKPTGTSGRYNEQFF.